Only a few counts were recorded for the clone carrying this T cell receptor beta chain. Its target is not known. The CDR3 is 13 residues long. The germline gives CDR1 SQVTM, CDR2 ANQGSEA. The germline V and J ends were trimmed by 4 bases and 1 base, with 10 bases remaining between them. This sample was taken from a study of blood T cells in healthy people across ages. Study-wide results and limits: No one knew whether donors had CMV, which possibly confounded expanded clonotype changes. Unsorted PBMC material precluded a definitive naive versus antigen-experienced comparison.

Per sample, at least 5.5 micrograms of total RNA were extracted. A second PCR, run for about 6 to 11 cycles, used a sample-barcoded 5' primer plus a J-beta primer mix. One entry per CDR3 protein results from TCRdb running MiXCR on the 5' RACE reads. Of approximately 490,000 distinct CDR3 sequences detected, 24% appear once; the ten largest clones hold around 10%. These data were also reused for a study on T cells of mothers and their children.

The V and J genes are TRBV29-1 and TRBJ2-5, with D perhaps TRBD2 (5 bases). The receptor was isolated from a boy younger than 18 in good health. Sequencing was performed on blood. The CDR3 nucleotides read TGCAGCGTTGGAGGGCTCCCCCAAGAGACCCAGTACTTC. Its translation is CSVGGLPQETQYF.